This T cell receptor beta chain was identified during a study of T-cell reconstitution after alpha-beta-depleted transplantation in children (TCRdb year 2016). Describing the broader study: The study quantitatively tracked T-cell immune reconstitution after TCRalphabeta/CD19-depleted allogeneic hematopoietic cell transplantation in children using TCR repertoire profiling.

Library preparation used PCR. Sequencing instrument: Illumina HiSeq 2500. TCR libraries were prepared with molecular barcoding, using unique molecular identifiers to normalize TCRbeta repertoire quantification. TCRdb reworked the public reads: Q25 trimming with fastp, MiXCR clone assembly, productive beta chains retained. Rows merge per CDR3 protein into single entries with the most common DNA and genes. In all, the sample holds hundreds of thousands of distinct CDR3 sequences, and more than 9% of those were seen once. The ten largest account for less than 5% of the sample. The table lists this clonotype with many counts. What antigen it recognizes has not been identified. Base qualities are not recorded, but no much larger clone differs from it by a single base. The material sequenced was PBMCs from the stem cell graft donor, taken from the stem cell graft. The receptor's source is a human donor who donated a stem cell graft to a child with acute myeloid leukemia.

The DNA sequence follows: TGTGCCAGCAGCTTGTTGGGACATCCCAATGAGCAGTTCTTC. It specifies CASSLLGHPNEQFF. The sequence is built from TRBV7-2 and TRBJ2-1; TRBD1 could be the D gene, as 6 bases match. V is pared back by 3 bases and J by 6 bases, with 12 bases lying between the germline termini. The CDR3 runs 14 residues from the cysteine to the phenylalanine. The kept DNA is CDR3 alone, 42 bases in frame from the first base. CDR1 is given as SGHTA and CDR2 as FQGNSA, both from the germline V gene.